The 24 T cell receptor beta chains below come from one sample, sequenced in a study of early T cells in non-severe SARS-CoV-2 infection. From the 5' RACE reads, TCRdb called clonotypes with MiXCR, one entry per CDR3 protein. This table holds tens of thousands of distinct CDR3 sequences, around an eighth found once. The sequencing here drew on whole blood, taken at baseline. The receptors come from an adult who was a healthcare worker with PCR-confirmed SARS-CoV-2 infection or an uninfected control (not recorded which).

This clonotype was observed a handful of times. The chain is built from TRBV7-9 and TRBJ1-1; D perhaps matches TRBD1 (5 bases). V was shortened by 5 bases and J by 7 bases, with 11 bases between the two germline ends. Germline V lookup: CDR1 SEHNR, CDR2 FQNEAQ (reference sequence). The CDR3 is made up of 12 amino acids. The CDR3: CASSLTGVEAFF. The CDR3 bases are TGTGCCAGCAGCCTCACAGGCGTTGAAGCTTTCTTT.

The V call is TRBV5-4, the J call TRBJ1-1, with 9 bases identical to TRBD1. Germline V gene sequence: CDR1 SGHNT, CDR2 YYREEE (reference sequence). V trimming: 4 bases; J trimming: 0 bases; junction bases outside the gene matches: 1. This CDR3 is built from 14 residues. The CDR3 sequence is CASSGQGMNTEAFF. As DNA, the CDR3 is TGTGCCAGCAGCGGACAGGGGATGAACACTGAAGCTTTCTTT.

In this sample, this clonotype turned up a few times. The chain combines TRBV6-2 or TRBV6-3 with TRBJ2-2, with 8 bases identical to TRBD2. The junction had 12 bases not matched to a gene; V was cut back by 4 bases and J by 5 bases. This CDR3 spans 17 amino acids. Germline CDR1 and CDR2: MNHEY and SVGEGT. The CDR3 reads CASSSVAGGPGTGELFF. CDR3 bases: TGTGCCAGCAGTTCAGTCGCGGGAGGTCCCGGAACCGGGGAGCTGTTTTTT.

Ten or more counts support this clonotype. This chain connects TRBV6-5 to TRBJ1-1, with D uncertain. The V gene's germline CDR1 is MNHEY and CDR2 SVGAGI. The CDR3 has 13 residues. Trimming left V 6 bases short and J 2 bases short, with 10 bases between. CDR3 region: CASSLRKNTEAFF. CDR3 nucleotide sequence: TGTGCCAGCAGCCTCCGGAAAAACACTGAAGCTTTCTTT.

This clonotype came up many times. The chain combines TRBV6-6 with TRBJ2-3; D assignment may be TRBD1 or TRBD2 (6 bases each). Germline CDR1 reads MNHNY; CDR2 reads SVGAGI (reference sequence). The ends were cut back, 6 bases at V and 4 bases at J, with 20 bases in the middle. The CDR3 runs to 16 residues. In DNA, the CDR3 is TGTGCCAGCAGCCGAAGGGGGGAGCTGGTTGCAGATACGCAGTATTTT. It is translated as CASSRRGELVADTQYF.

The CDR3 protein is CATYPGTNTEAFF. The CDR3, as DNA: TGTGCCACGTACCCGGGGACGAACACTGAAGCTTTCTTT. The V call is TRBV7-9, the J call TRBJ1-1; D is perhaps TRBD1 (5 bases). The ends were cut back, 10 bases at V and 1 base at J, with 13 bases in the middle. Germline CDR1 reads SEHNR; CDR2 reads FQNEAQ (reference sequence). This CDR3 is 13 amino acids long.

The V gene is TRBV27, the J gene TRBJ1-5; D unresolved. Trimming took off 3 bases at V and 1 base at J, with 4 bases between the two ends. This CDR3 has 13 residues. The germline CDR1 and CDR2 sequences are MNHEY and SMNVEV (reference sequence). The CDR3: CASSFESNQPQHF. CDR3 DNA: TGTGCCAGCAGTTTCGAAAGCAATCAGCCCCAGCATTTT.

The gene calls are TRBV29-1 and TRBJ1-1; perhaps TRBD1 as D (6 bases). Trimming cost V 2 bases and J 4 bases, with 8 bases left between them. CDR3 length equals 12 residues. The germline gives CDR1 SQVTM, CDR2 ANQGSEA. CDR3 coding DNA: TGCAGCGTTGAATCAGGGGTCACTGAAGCTTTCTTT. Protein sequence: CSVESGVTEAFF.

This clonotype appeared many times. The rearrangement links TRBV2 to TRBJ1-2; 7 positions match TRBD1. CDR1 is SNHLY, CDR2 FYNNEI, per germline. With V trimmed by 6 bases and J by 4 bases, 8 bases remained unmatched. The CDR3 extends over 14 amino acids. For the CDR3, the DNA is TGTGCCAGCAGGACTACAGGGGTTTTCTATGGCTACACCTTC. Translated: CASRTTGVFYGYTF.

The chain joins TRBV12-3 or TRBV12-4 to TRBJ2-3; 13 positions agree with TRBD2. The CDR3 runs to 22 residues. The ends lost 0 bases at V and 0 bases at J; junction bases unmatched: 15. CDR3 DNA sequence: TGTGCCAGCAGTTTAGCAGGGTTCTGGGGACTAGCGGGGTATACTAGCACAGATACGCAGTATTTT. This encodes CASSLAGFWGLAGYTSTDTQYF.

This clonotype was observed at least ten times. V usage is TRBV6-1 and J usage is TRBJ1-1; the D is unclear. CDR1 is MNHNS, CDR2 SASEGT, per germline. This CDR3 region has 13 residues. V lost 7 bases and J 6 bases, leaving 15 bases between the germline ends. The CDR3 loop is CASNKDPEAEAFF. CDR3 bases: TGTGCCAGCAATAAAGACCCGGAGGCTGAAGCTTTCTTT.

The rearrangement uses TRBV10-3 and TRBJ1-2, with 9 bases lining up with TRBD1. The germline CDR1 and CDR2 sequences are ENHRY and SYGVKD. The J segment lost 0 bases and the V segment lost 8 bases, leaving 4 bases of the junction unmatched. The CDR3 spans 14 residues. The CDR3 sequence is CAILGQGANYGYTF. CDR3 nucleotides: TGTGCCATCCTGGGACAGGGAGCTAACTATGGCTACACCTTC.

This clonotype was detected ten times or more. The CDR3 reads CASSLRGVQYF. The DNA for the CDR3 is TGTGCCAGCAGCTTGCGGGGCGTTCAGTACTTC. The J gene is TRBJ2-5, the V gene TRBV7-2; maybe TRBD2 (6 bases). V was pared by 3 bases and J by 11 bases, with 10 bases between. CDR1 and CDR2 (germline): SGHTA, FQGNSA. CDR3 length: 11 amino acids.

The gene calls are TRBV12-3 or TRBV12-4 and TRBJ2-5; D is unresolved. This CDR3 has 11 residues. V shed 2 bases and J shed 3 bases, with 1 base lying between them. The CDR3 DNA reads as TGTGCCAGCAGTTTAAAAGAGACCCAGTACTTC. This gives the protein CASSLKETQYF.

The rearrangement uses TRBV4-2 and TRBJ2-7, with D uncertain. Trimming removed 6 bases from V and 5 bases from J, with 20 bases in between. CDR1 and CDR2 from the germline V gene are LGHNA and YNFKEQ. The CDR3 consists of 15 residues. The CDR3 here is CASSPIQGQPHEQYF. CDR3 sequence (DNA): TGTGCCAGCAGTCCGATTCAAGGGCAGCCCCACGAGCAGTACTTC.

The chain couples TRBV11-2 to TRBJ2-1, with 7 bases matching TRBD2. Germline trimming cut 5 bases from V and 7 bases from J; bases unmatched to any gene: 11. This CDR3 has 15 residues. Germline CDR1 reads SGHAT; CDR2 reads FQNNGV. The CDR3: CASSPVAGESNEQFF. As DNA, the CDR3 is TGTGCCAGCAGCCCCGTCGCGGGAGAGAGTAATGAGCAGTTCTTC.

For the CDR3, the DNA is TGTGCCAGCCGCCGGGGCATGAGCGAGCAGTACTTC. Residues: CASRRGMSEQYF. The V gene is TRBV6-2 or TRBV6-3, the J gene TRBJ2-7; D possibly matches TRBD1 or TRBD2 (5 bases each). Per the germline V gene, CDR1 is MNHEY and CDR2 is SVGEGT. With 8 bases removed from V and 6 bases from J, the gap between germline ends came to 14 bases. The CDR3 contains 12 residues.

The DNA for the CDR3 is TGTGCCAGCAGTCTCCTTATGGGGGACCGGTCACCCCTCCACTTT. This translates into CASSLLMGDRSPLHF. The chain joins TRBV12-3 or TRBV12-4 to TRBJ1-6; tentatively, D is TRBD1 (5 bases). The CDR3 sequence is 15 residues long. The V gene lost 5 bases and the J gene lost 10 bases, with 18 bases spanning the gap.

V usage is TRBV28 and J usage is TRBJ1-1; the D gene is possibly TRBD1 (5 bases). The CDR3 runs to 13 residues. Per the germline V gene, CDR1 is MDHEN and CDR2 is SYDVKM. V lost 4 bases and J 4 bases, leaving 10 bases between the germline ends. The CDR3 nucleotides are TGTGCCAGCAGTTACTCAGGGTCCACTGAAGCTTTCTTT. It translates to CASSYSGSTEAFF.

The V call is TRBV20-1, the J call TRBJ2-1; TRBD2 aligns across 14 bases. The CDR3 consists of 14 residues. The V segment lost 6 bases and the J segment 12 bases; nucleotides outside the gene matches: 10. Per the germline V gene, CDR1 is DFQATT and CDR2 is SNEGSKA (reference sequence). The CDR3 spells CSATGTSGGPGQFF. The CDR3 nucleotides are TGCAGTGCCACGGGGACTAGCGGGGGCCCGGGGCAGTTCTTC.

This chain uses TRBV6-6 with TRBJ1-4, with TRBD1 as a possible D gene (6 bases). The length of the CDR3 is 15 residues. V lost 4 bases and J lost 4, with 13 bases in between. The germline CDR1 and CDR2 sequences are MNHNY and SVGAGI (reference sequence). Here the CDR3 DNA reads TGTGCCAGCAGTTTGCGGACAGACAATAATGAAAAACTGTTTTTT. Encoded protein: CASSLRTDNNEKLFF.

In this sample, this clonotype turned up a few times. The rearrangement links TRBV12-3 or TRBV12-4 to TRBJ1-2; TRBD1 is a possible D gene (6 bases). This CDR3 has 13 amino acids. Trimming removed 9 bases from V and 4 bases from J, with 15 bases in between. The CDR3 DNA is TGTGCCAGTACCCTAAGACAGGCCTATGGCTACACCTTC. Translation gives CASTLRQAYGYTF.

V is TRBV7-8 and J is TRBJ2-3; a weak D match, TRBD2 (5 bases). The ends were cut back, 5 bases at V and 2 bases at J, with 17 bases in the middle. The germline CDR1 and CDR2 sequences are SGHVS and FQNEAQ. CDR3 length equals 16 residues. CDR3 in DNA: TGTGCCAGCAGCCTACATCTAGGACTCATCACAGATACGCAGTATTTT. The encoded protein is CASSLHLGLITDTQYF.

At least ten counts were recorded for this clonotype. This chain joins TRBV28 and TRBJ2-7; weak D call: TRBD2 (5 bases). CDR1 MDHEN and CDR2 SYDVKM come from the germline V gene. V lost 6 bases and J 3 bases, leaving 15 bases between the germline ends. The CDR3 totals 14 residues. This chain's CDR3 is CASRREVNRYEQYF. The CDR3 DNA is TGTGCCAGCAGGAGGGAAGTGAACCGCTACGAGCAGTACTTC.